This record covers a single T cell receptor (beta chain). It lacks a known antigen. There are no base qualities to consult, and no much larger clone falls within one base. The record originates from a study of T cells after yellow fever vaccination (dated by TCRdb to between 2018 and 2020). Turning to the overall study: The SMART-Seq v4 Ultra Low Input RNA kit was used to prepare libraries from fractions with low cell numbers. To track T-cell clones before and after primary and booster YFV17D yellow fever vaccination, bulk TCR alpha and beta repertoires were sequenced longitudinally. Two healthy male donors made up the cohort, one aged 18 to 29 years and the other aged 30 to 40 years. Blood was drawn at multiple timepoints before and after primary and secondary immunization, with bulk PBMC replicates and cell subsets isolated. What the work shows at the level of the full study, not this receptor alone: FACS-sorted repertoires could contain abundant contaminating clonotypes from the bulk population, so computational filtering was required. A small share of clonotypes occurred in both CD4 and CD8 compartments, likely arising from convergent recombination. Because only two donors were included in the study, the extent to which the findings can be generalized is limited. Most clones expanded after primary vaccination were re-detected after the booster (approximately 96% of CD4 and around 88% of CD8), suggesting broad memory maintenance. Compared with the primary T-cell response, the secondary T-cell response was faster but weaker, reaching its peak on day 5 rather than on day 15.

Sequenced on an Illumina NovaSeq 6000. Synthesis of TCR cDNA relied on 5'RACE template switching, a step that introduced a universal primer site along with unique molecular identifiers. Priming for cDNA synthesis came from both the TCR alpha and TCR beta constant segments. Libraries were amplified in two PCR steps, with sample barcodes and sequencing adapters added in the second step. Sequencing of the libraries was done on either Illumina HiSeq 2500 (2x100 bp) or NovaSeq (2x150 bp). For the original study's pipeline: Demultiplexing of reads and collapsing into UMI consensus sequences were performed with MIGEC, and V(D)J alignment was carried out with MiXCR. Vaccine-responding clonotypes were identified with edgeR using replicate PBMC samples, with FDR below 0.01 and a log2 fold change above 5 up to day 15 being required. CD4 or CD8 identity was assigned to each bulk clonotype according to whether the clonotype was present at higher abundance in the sequenced CD4 repertoire or the sequenced CD8 repertoire. The raw public reads went through TCRdb reprocessing: fastp at Q25, MiXCR clone calling, in-frame beta chains kept. Duplicate CDR3 protein sequences are folded into a single record with the most common DNA and genes. V and J calls and clone size were set by TCRdb, not the authors. In this sample the table shows 300,000 to 400,000 distinct CDR3 sequences, under 15% of which occur a single time. The top ten hold 3% to 4% of the sample.

This sample's treatment or condition label indicates: live attenuated yellow fever vaccine strain. PBMCs were isolated from peripheral blood using a standard Ficoll-Paque protocol. CD4 and CD8 T-cell fractions were isolated with Dynabeads CD4 and CD8 positive selection kits. RNA was extracted with TriZol from bulk PBMCs, CD4 and CD8 fractions, and dextramer-positive and dextramer-negative fractions. Source: CD4+ T cells sorted from PBMCs, taken 15 days after the yellow fever booster vaccination. This receptor was obtained from a man between 18 and 29 years old who received the YFV17D yellow fever vaccine.

In nucleotides, the sequence is TGTGCCAGCAGCGGAGGTTGGGCAGGACGCTCTGGAAACACCATATATTTT. Translated, it reads CASSGGWAGRSGNTIYF. The rearranged segments are TRBV5-6 and TRBJ1-3; no D gene can be assigned with confidence. Reading from cysteine to phenylalanine, the CDR3 counts 17 amino acids. Of all the DNA, just the CDR3 is kept, 51 bases in frame from base 1. The germline V gene sets CDR1 to SGHDT and CDR2 to YYEEEE. Trimming takes 4 bases from V and 0 bases from J, and the germline ends sit 17 bases apart.